A selection of T cell receptor beta chains follows, all from one sample in a study of cytomegalovirus exposure and HLA in healthy donors. Method: immunoSEQ multiplex PCR; TCRdb's copy keeps in-frame clones and lacks some. The table includes about 170,000 clones, 70% to 85% detected once. The material sequenced was PBMCs. These receptors were collected from a human donor in good health. CDR3s include the opening cysteine and the closing phenylalanine or tryptophan. A D gene is named only where the DNA matches it firmly. Only some rows state a clone size, as once, few, many or a class for expanded clones.

>TRBJ1-1|.|TRBV6-1|.
TGTGCCAGCAGTGAAGAATTAGGGAGGGAAGCTTTCTTT
CASSEELGREAFF
>TRBJ2-2|once|TRBV29-1|.
TGCAGCGTTGAAGGGGGGGACACCGGGGAGCTGTTTTTT
CSVEGGDTGELFF
>TRBJ1-2|.|TRBV2|TRBD1
TGTGCCAGCAGTGAGAGGACAGGGAGGTTAGACTATGGCTACACCTTC
CASSERTGRLDYGYTF
>TRBJ1-5|.|TRBV4-1|.
TGCGCCAGCAGCCCCATCCCCCGGGAGGGCAATCAGCCCCAGCATTTT
CASSPIPREGNQPQHF
>TRBJ2-7|.|TRBV4-1|TRBD1
TGCGCCAGCAGCCAAGCAGGACAGGGCTACGAGCAGTACTTC
CASSQAGQGYEQYF
>TRBJ2-2|.|TRBV7-6|TRBD2
TGTGCCAGCAGTTACTTTGCAGCGGGGGGGCAAGGCGGGGAGCTGTTTTTT
CASSYFAAGGQGGELFF
>TRBJ2-1|.|TRBV7-8|.
TGTGCCAGCAGCTTATATCAGACCTACAATGAGCAGTTCTTC
CASSLYQTYNEQFF
>TRBJ2-5|.|TRBV2|.
TGTGCCAGCAGGGCTAGCTCGAGAGAGACCCAGTACTTC
CASRASSRETQYF
>TRBJ1-2|.|TRBV6-5|.
TGTGCCAGCACTCGATCCCCCGGGGGTGGCTACACCTTC
CASTRSPGGGYTF
>TRBJ1-6|.|TRBV18|.
TGTGCCAGCTCAGTGGAACAGATCTATAATTCACCCCTCCACTTT
CASSVEQIYNSPLHF
>TRBJ1-3|.|TRBV7-9|.
TGTGCCAGCAGCGTGGACAGACCTGGAAACACCATATATTTT
CASSVDRPGNTIYF
>TRBJ2-7|few|TRBV5-1|.
TGCGCCAGCAGCTCCCGGGACTTAGGCTACGAGCAGTACTTC
CASSSRDLGYEQYF
>TRBJ1-2|.|TRBV5-4|TRBD1
TGTGCCAGCAGCTTGGGGGCAGGGGGGTCTAACTATGGCTACACCTTC
CASSLGAGGSNYGYTF
>TRBJ1-4|.|TRBV18|TRBD1
TGTGCCAGCTCAGCGGACAGGGAGGATGAAAAACTGTTTTTT
CASSADREDEKLFF
>TRBJ2-3|.|TRBV7-9|TRBD2
TGTGCCAGCAGCTTTCCGACTAGCGGGGGGGCGGTAGATACGCAGTATTTT
CASSFPTSGGAVDTQYF
>TRBJ2-7|.|TRBV7-2|TRBD1
TGTGCCAGCAGCTTAAGGGACAGGGTCTCCTACGAGCAGTACTTC
CASSLRDRVSYEQYF
>TRBJ2-1|.|TRBV5-4|.
TGTGCCAGCAGCTTCGACAGACACAATGAGCAGTTCTTC
CASSFDRHNEQFF
>TRBJ1-1|.|TRBV19|.
TGTGCCAGTAGGGAGACTGAAGCTTTCTTT
CASRETEAFF
>TRBJ2-7|.|TRBV4-1|TRBD1
TGCGCCAGCAGCCAAGATGGGACAGCCTACGAGCAGTACTTC
CASSQDGTAYEQYF
>TRBJ1-5|.|TRBV7-2|.
TGTGCCAGCAGCTTGGCGGGGGTCGCCAATCAGCCCCAGCATTTT
CASSLAGVANQPQHF
>TRBJ1-1|.|TRBV6-6|.
TGTGCCAGCAGCCTGACAGAGAACACTGAAGCTTTCTTT
CASSLTENTEAFF
>TRBJ1-6|.|TRBV25-1|.
TGTGCCAGCAGTGACCGCACCCGCATCGGGGATAATTCACCCCTCCACTTT
CASSDRTRIGDNSPLHF
>TRBJ1-5|.|TRBV30|.
TGTGCCTGGGGGGCAGGTAATCAGCCCCAGCATTTT
CAWGAGNQPQHF
>TRBJ1-6|few|TRBV4-3|.
TGCGCCAGCAGCCATCAGACGGGGGGCGGGAATTCACCCCTCCACTTT
CASSHQTGGGNSPLHF
>TRBJ1-5|few|TRBV7-2|.
TGTGCCAGCGGATTCCTAGGTTTTAGCAATCAGCCCCAGCATTTT
CASGFLGFSNQPQHF
>TRBJ2-2|.|TRBV7-3|TRBD2
TGTGCCAGCAGCCCCCGCCCCGGACTAGCGGGGTACACCGGGGAGCTGTTTTTT
CASSPRPGLAGYTGELFF
>TRBJ1-1|.|TRBV10-3|.
TGTGCCGCCGGGGGGGGCACTGAAGCTTTCTTT
CAAGGGTEAFF
>TRBJ2-7|few|TRBV29-1|.
TGCAGCGTTGGCGGGACCACAAGCTCCTACGAGCAGTACTTC
CSVGGTTSSYEQYF
>TRBJ1-5|few|TRBV2|.
TGTGCCAGCAAGAGGGAGGGGGAGCGGAATCAGCCCCAGCATTTT
CASKREGERNQPQHF
>TRBJ2-2|once|TRBV18|.
TGTGCCAGCTCACCACTATCCGGGGTGAACACCGGGGAGCTGTTTTTT
CASSPLSGVNTGELFF
>TRBJ1-2|.|TRBV5-1|TRBD1
TGCGCCAGCAGCTTGCGCCCTTCAGGGGGATATGGCTACACCTTC
CASSLRPSGGYGYTF
>TRBJ1-5|few|TRBV6-5|.
TGTGCCAGCAGTTACTCGATGGGGGCGGGTCAGCCCCAGCATTTT
CASSYSMGAGQPQHF
>TRBJ1-1|.|TRBV6-5|.
TGTGCCACGAGGTCGGTGAACACTGAAGCTTTCTTT
CATRSVNTEAFF
>TRBJ2-1|.|TRBV6-1|TRBD2
TGTGCCAGCAGGACTAGCGGGGCATACAATGAGCAGTTCTTC
CASRTSGAYNEQFF
>TRBJ2-1|.|TRBV4-1|.
TGCGCCAGCAGCCAAGAACGTCCGGGTGGGGAGCAGTTCTTC
CASSQERPGGEQFF
>TRBJ2-2|few|TRBV7-7|.
TGTGCTAGCAGCTACTCGGAGAGCACCGGGGAGCTGTTTTTT
CASSYSESTGELFF
>TRBJ1-1|few|TRBV4-3|.
TGCGCCAGCAGCCAAGATGTCAGTACTGAAGCTTTCTTT
CASSQDVSTEAFF
>TRBJ1-1|.|TRBV5-1|TRBD1
TGCGCCAGCAGCTTGGTACCGACAGGGCCGAACACTGAAGCTTTCTTT
CASSLVPTGPNTEAFF
>TRBJ1-6|.|TRBV7-8|TRBD1
TGTGCCAGCAGCTTAGACGACAGGGGCACCCTCCACTTT
CASSLDDRGTLHF
>TRBJ1-5|.|TRBV4-1|TRBD1
TGCGCCAGCAGCCAAGAATCACAGGGGGTGAATCAGCCCCAGCATTTT
CASSQESQGVNQPQHF
>TRBJ2-7|.|TRBV4-1|.
TGCGCCAGCAGCCAAGGGGGCCCGTCCGAGCAGTACTTC
CASSQGGPSEQYF
>TRBJ2-2|once|TRBV5-4|TRBD1
TGTGCCAGCAGCGCCGGGACAGCGAACACCGGGGAGCTGTTTTTT
CASSAGTANTGELFF
>TRBJ2-2|once|TRBV30|TRBD2
TGTGCCTGGAGTGTACTGGCGGGCGGGGGGGCCTTTGACACCGGGGAGCTGTTTTTT
CAWSVLAGGGAFDTGELFF
>TRBJ1-5|.|TRBV6-5|TRBD1
TGTGCCAGCAGGAGACAGGGCACCAGCAATCAGCCCCAGCATTTT
CASRRQGTSNQPQHF
>TRBJ2-5|.|TRBV7-7|.
TGTGCTAGCAGCTTAAGTCCAGGGGCGGAGGAGACCCAGTACTTC
CASSLSPGAEETQYF
>TRBJ1-2|.|TRBV9|.
TGTGCCAGCAGCGCGGGGGGCTCGGGGCACTATGGCTACACCTTC
CASSAGGSGHYGYTF
>TRBJ2-1|.|TRBV2|.
TGTGCCAGCAGTGAACAGTACAATGAGCAGTTCTTC
CASSEQYNEQFF
>TRBJ2-1|few|TRBV7-2|TRBD2
TGTGCCAGCAGGACAGCGGGGGGGAACAATGAGCAGTTCTTC
CASRTAGGNNEQFF